A selection of T cell receptor beta chains follows, all from one sample in a study of OX40 agonist ivuxolimab in advanced cancers. Some clones are missing from TCRdb's copy, which holds only in-frame ones; the method was immunoSEQ multiplex PCR. This repertoire shows more than 65,000 clones, 70% to 90% found once; its top ten account for 0.72%. The sequenced sample was CD4+ or CD8+ T cells sorted from blood, obtained in a trial of the OX40 agonist ivuxolimab. The receptor source for this set is an adult with an advanced solid tumor such as melanoma, head and neck, liver or kidney cancer. Each CDR3 is given with its conserved first and last residue. The order of the fields is J gene, V gene, D gene, clone size, CDR3 protein, CDR3 DNA. A D gene is named only where the DNA matches it firmly. Where a row states a size, it is once, few, many or the class of an expanded clone; other rows omit it.

J gene: TRBJ1-5
V gene: TRBV5-1
D gene: .
clone size: .
CDR3 protein: CASSGGGNQPQHF
CDR3 DNA: TGCGCCAGCAGTGGGGGAGGAAATCAGCCCCAGCATTTT

J gene: TRBJ2-1
V gene: TRBV5-1
D gene: .
clone size: .
CDR3 protein: CASSLTGARGYNEQFF
CDR3 DNA: TGCGCCAGCAGCTTGACGGGGGCGCGAGGCTACAATGAGCAGTTCTTC

J gene: TRBJ2-3
V gene: TRBV28
D gene: TRBD2
clone size: .
CDR3 protein: CASSYGSGGPRDTQYF
CDR3 DNA: TGTGCCAGCAGTTACGGGAGCGGGGGTCCTCGAGATACGCAGTATTTT

J gene: TRBJ2-5
V gene: TRBV5-4
D gene: .
clone size: .
CDR3 protein: CASRSGQSQETQYF
CDR3 DNA: TGTGCCAGCAGGTCTGGACAGTCCCAAGAGACCCAGTACTTC

J gene: TRBJ2-3
V gene: TRBV7-2
D gene: TRBD2
clone size: .
CDR3 protein: CASSLSGGFSTDTQYF
CDR3 DNA: TGTGCCAGCAGCTTAAGCGGGGGTTTTAGCACAGATACGCAGTATTTT

J gene: TRBJ1-2
V gene: TRBV28
D gene: TRBD1
clone size: .
CDR3 protein: CASSLWRDRGIGYTF
CDR3 DNA: TGTGCCAGCAGTTTATGGAGGGACAGGGGAATTGGCTACACCTTC

J gene: TRBJ2-1
V gene: TRBV5-8
D gene: TRBD1
clone size: once
CDR3 protein: CASSSQGWWGEFF
CDR3 DNA: TGTGCCAGCAGCTCACAGGGGTGGTGGGGCGAGTTCTTC

J gene: TRBJ2-7
V gene: TRBV10-2
D gene: .
clone size: .
CDR3 protein: CASSEGGMYEQYF
CDR3 DNA: TGCGCCAGCAGTGAGGGGGGGATGTACGAGCAGTACTTC

J gene: TRBJ1-5
V gene: TRBV6-5
D gene: .
clone size: .
CDR3 protein: CASSYSMGRGPQHF
CDR3 DNA: TGTGCCAGCAGTTACTCGATGGGCCGGGGGCCCCAGCATTTT

J gene: TRBJ2-5
V gene: TRBV29-1
D gene: .
clone size: .
CDR3 protein: CSALRGRGETQYF
CDR3 DNA: TGCAGCGCCCTCAGGGGGAGGGGGGAGACCCAGTACTTC

J gene: TRBJ1-4
V gene: TRBV7-8
D gene: TRBD1
clone size: few
CDR3 protein: CASSYGQGAANEKLFF
CDR3 DNA: TGTGCCAGCAGCTACGGACAGGGGGCTGCTAATGAAAAACTGTTTTTT

J gene: TRBJ1-1
V gene: TRBV18
D gene: .
clone size: .
CDR3 protein: CASSPLGPGGALTEAFF
CDR3 DNA: TGTGCCAGCTCACCACTCGGACCGGGGGGAGCCCTGACTGAAGCTTTCTTT

J gene: TRBJ1-2
V gene: TRBV19
D gene: .
clone size: .
CDR3 protein: CASGDLGSPNYGYTF
CDR3 DNA: TGTGCCAGTGGGGACTTGGGGTCTCCTAACTATGGCTACACCTTC

J gene: TRBJ1-5
V gene: TRBV19
D gene: .
clone size: once
CDR3 protein: CASSIGGDQPQHF
CDR3 DNA: TGTGCCAGTAGTATAGGGGGGGATCAGCCCCAGCATTTT

J gene: TRBJ2-5
V gene: TRBV18
D gene: .
clone size: .
CDR3 protein: CASSPQQETQYF
CDR3 DNA: TGTGCCAGCTCCCCCCAACAAGAGACCCAGTACTTC

J gene: TRBJ1-5
V gene: TRBV30
D gene: .
clone size: .
CDR3 protein: CAWSVRGAGQPQHF
CDR3 DNA: TGTGCCTGGAGTGTACGGGGGGCTGGACAGCCCCAGCATTTT

J gene: TRBJ2-3
V gene: TRBV15
D gene: .
clone size: .
CDR3 protein: CATSRDRDFTDTQYF
CDR3 DNA: TGTGCCACCAGCAGAGATCGTGACTTCACAGATACGCAGTATTTT

J gene: TRBJ2-4
V gene: TRBV7-2
D gene: TRBD2
clone size: .
CDR3 protein: CASSSGLAGVNIQYF
CDR3 DNA: TGTGCCAGCAGTTCGGGACTAGCGGGAGTAAACATTCAGTACTTC

J gene: TRBJ2-3
V gene: TRBV30
D gene: TRBD2
clone size: .
CDR3 protein: CAWSVLASGRDTQYF
CDR3 DNA: TGTGCCTGGAGTGTATTGGCTAGCGGGAGGGATACGCAGTATTTT

J gene: TRBJ2-7
V gene: TRBV19
D gene: .
clone size: .
CDR3 protein: CASSIGGAPYEQYF
CDR3 DNA: TGTGCCAGTAGTATAGGGGGAGCGCCGTACGAGCAGTACTTC

J gene: TRBJ2-2
V gene: TRBV5-4
D gene: TRBD2
clone size: .
CDR3 protein: CASSLGGGTGELFF
CDR3 DNA: TGTGCCAGCAGCTTGGGCGGGGGCACCGGGGAGCTGTTTTTT

J gene: TRBJ1-6
V gene: TRBV19
D gene: .
clone size: .
CDR3 protein: CASSNGGSNSPLHF
CDR3 DNA: TGTGCCAGTAGTAATGGGGGAAGTAATTCACCCCTCCACTTT

J gene: TRBJ2-3
V gene: TRBV7-9
D gene: .
clone size: .
CDR3 protein: CASSPRGPDTQYF
CDR3 DNA: TGTGCCAGCAGCCCGCGGGGCCCAGATACGCAGTATTTT

J gene: TRBJ1-2
V gene: TRBV4-2
D gene: .
clone size: .
CDR3 protein: CASSREAAGNYGYTF
CDR3 DNA: TGTGCCAGCAGCCGTGAGGCTGCGGGTAACTATGGCTACACCTTC

J gene: TRBJ2-7
V gene: TRBV18
D gene: .
clone size: .
CDR3 protein: CASSPSRLTYEQYF
CDR3 DNA: TGTGCCAGCTCACCTAGCCGTCTAACCTACGAGCAGTACTTC

J gene: TRBJ2-5
V gene: TRBV6-6
D gene: .
clone size: .
CDR3 protein: CASSYGGWETQYF
CDR3 DNA: TGTGCCAGCAGTTACGGGGGCTGGGAGACCCAGTACTTC

J gene: TRBJ2-3
V gene: TRBV7-3
D gene: .
clone size: .
CDR3 protein: CASSSQPQQADMQYF
CDR3 DNA: TGTGCCAGCAGCTCGCAACCCCAACAGGCAGATATGCAGTATTTT

J gene: TRBJ2-7
V gene: TRBV30
D gene: TRBD1
clone size: once
CDR3 protein: CAWSSWTGQYF
CDR3 DNA: TGTGCCTGGAGTTCCTGGACAGGGCAGTACTTC

J gene: TRBJ1-4
V gene: TRBV9
D gene: TRBD1
clone size: .
CDR3 protein: CASSVRQGNGEKLFF
CDR3 DNA: TGTGCCAGCAGCGTCAGACAGGGGAACGGTGAAAAACTGTTTTTT

J gene: TRBJ1-1
V gene: TRBV30
D gene: .
clone size: .
CDR3 protein: CAWNRPSKAFF
CDR3 DNA: TGTGCCTGGAATCGACCCAGTAAGGCTTTCTTT

J gene: TRBJ1-2
V gene: TRBV6-6
D gene: .
clone size: .
CDR3 protein: CASSYSRGSYGYTF
CDR3 DNA: TGTGCCAGCAGTTACTCGAGGGGCAGTTACGGCTACACCTTC

J gene: TRBJ2-1
V gene: TRBV5-1
D gene: .
clone size: .
CDR3 protein: CASSLEASSYNEQFF
CDR3 DNA: TGCGCCAGCAGCTTGGAGGCGAGCTCCTACAATGAGCAGTTCTTC

J gene: TRBJ1-4
V gene: TRBV5-6
D gene: .
clone size: .
CDR3 protein: CASSFRQGPLRGEKLFF
CDR3 DNA: TGTGCCAGCAGCTTTCGGCAGGGACCCTTAAGAGGTGAAAAACTGTTTTTT

J gene: TRBJ1-4
V gene: TRBV9
D gene: .
clone size: few
CDR3 protein: CASSADWNEKLFF
CDR3 DNA: TGTGCCAGCAGCGCGGACTGGAATGAAAAACTGTTTTTT

J gene: TRBJ1-3
V gene: TRBV6-5
D gene: .
clone size: .
CDR3 protein: CASSYSGRAGNTIYF
CDR3 DNA: TGTGCCAGCAGTTACTCCGGCAGGGCTGGAAACACCATATATTTT

J gene: TRBJ2-1
V gene: TRBV6-6
D gene: .
clone size: .
CDR3 protein: CASSLTDYNEQFF
CDR3 DNA: TGTGCCAGCAGTTTAACAGATTACAATGAGCAGTTCTTC

J gene: TRBJ2-4
V gene: TRBV18
D gene: .
clone size: .
CDR3 protein: CASSPGGIGNIQYF
CDR3 DNA: TGTGCCAGCTCACCAGGGGGCATTGGAAACATTCAGTACTTC

J gene: TRBJ2-5
V gene: TRBV7-2
D gene: .
clone size: once
CDR3 protein: CASSLAPGTTGSQYF
CDR3 DNA: TGTGCCAGCAGCTTAGCGCCGGGGACAACCGGGAGCCAGTACTTC

J gene: TRBJ2-2
V gene: TRBV7-9
D gene: .
clone size: .
CDR3 protein: CASSLVGPTGELFF
CDR3 DNA: TGTGCCAGCAGCTTAGTAGGTCCTACCGGGGAGCTGTTTTTT

J gene: TRBJ2-6
V gene: TRBV18
D gene: TRBD1
clone size: .
CDR3 protein: CASSLLTGEPTGANVLTF
CDR3 DNA: TGTGCCAGCTCACTCCTTACAGGGGAGCCCACTGGGGCCAACGTCCTGACTTTC

J gene: TRBJ1-2
V gene: TRBV6-1
D gene: TRBD1
clone size: .
CDR3 protein: CASSRQGAWGYTF
CDR3 DNA: TGTGCCAGCAGTAGACAGGGCGCTTGGGGCTACACCTTC

J gene: TRBJ1-2
V gene: TRBV27
D gene: .
clone size: .
CDR3 protein: CASTLRWGGNYGYTF
CDR3 DNA: TGTGCCAGCACCCTGCGATGGGGGGGGAACTATGGCTACACCTTC

J gene: TRBJ1-1
V gene: TRBV5-1
D gene: .
clone size: .
CDR3 protein: CASSLGTPPGQNTEAFF
CDR3 DNA: TGCGCCAGCAGCTTGGGGACGCCACCAGGCCAGAACACTGAAGCTTTCTTT

J gene: TRBJ2-3
V gene: TRBV5-1
D gene: .
clone size: .
CDR3 protein: CASSLGGTDTQYF
CDR3 DNA: TGCGCCAGCAGCTTGGGGGGTACAGATACGCAGTATTTT

J gene: TRBJ2-5
V gene: TRBV27
D gene: TRBD2
clone size: .
CDR3 protein: CASSSGLAGGPGETQYF
CDR3 DNA: TGTGCCAGCAGTTCCGGACTAGCGGGAGGGCCGGGGGAGACCCAGTACTTC

J gene: TRBJ1-5
V gene: TRBV11-2
D gene: .
clone size: .
CDR3 protein: CASSLGGYGSQHF
CDR3 DNA: TGTGCCAGCAGCTTGGGAGGGTACGGGTCCCAGCATTTT

J gene: TRBJ2-3
V gene: TRBV2
D gene: .
clone size: .
CDR3 protein: CASKLGYAQYF
CDR3 DNA: TGTGCCAGCAAGCTAGGATACGCGCAGTATTTT

J gene: TRBJ1-2
V gene: TRBV6-4
D gene: .
clone size: .
CDR3 protein: CASSDRDISEYGYTF
CDR3 DNA: TGTGCCAGCAGTGACCGGGACATCTCTGAGTATGGCTACACCTTC

J gene: TRBJ1-1
V gene: TRBV21-1
D gene: .
clone size: .
CDR3 protein: CASSKEAFF
CDR3 DNA: TGTGCCAGCAGCAAGGAAGCTTTCTTT

J gene: TRBJ1-3
V gene: TRBV28
D gene: .
clone size: .
CDR3 protein: CASSPIQGLSGNTIYF
CDR3 DNA: TGTGCCAGCAGTCCGATACAGGGCCTCTCTGGAAACACCATATATTTT

J gene: TRBJ2-3
V gene: TRBV7-8
D gene: .
clone size: few
CDR3 protein: CASRWSQGDTQYF
CDR3 DNA: TGTGCCAGCAGATGGTCCCAGGGGGATACGCAGTATTTT

J gene: TRBJ2-1
V gene: TRBV6-6
D gene: TRBD2
clone size: .
CDR3 protein: CASTIPPGRDEQFF
CDR3 DNA: TGTGCCAGCACCATTCCCCCCGGGAGGGACGAGCAGTTCTTC

J gene: TRBJ1-4
V gene: TRBV4-3
D gene: .
clone size: .
CDR3 protein: CASSQEPQGRSYYGEEKLFF
CDR3 DNA: TGCGCCAGCAGCCAAGAACCACAAGGCAGGAGCTACTACGGGGAAGAAAAACTGTTTTTT

J gene: TRBJ2-1
V gene: TRBV19
D gene: .
clone size: .
CDR3 protein: CASSKSGRGAYNEQFF
CDR3 DNA: TGTGCCAGTAGTAAAAGTGGGAGGGGGGCCTACAATGAGCAGTTCTTC

J gene: TRBJ2-3
V gene: TRBV5-4
D gene: TRBD2
clone size: .
CDR3 protein: CASSGGLAIDTQYF
CDR3 DNA: TGTGCCAGCAGCGGTGGACTAGCGATAGATACGCAGTATTTT